This TCR beta chain was documented in a study of T cell responses to AZD1222 COVID-19 vaccine. Study findings and constraints: Females outnumbered males among donors, who were mostly white British; clonal diversity was possibly underestimated.

This clone occurred a few times. What it binds is not known. TCRdb keeps only in-frame clones here, not all; method: immunoSEQ multiplex PCR. The sample shows approximately 140,000 clones, 75% to 95% of them seen only once. The length of the CDR3 is 16 residues. V trimming: 4 bases; J trimming: 7 bases; junction bases outside the gene matches: 11. From germline, CDR1 is SGHKS and CDR2 YYEKEE (reference sequence). This rearrangement joins TRBV5-5 to TRBJ2-1; TRBD2 matches 10 bases. This sequence originates from an adult who received the AZD1222 COVID-19 vaccine. The specimen comprised peripheral blood, sampled 28 days after the second AZD1222 dose. CDR3 in amino acids: CASSRQTSGTENEQFF. The CDR3 nucleotides read TGTGCCAGCAGCCGTCAAACTAGCGGGACTGAGAATGAGCAGTTCTTC.